The following is a TCR beta chain sequence with its context. The data originate from a study of T cells in Graves' hyperthyroidism and ophthalmopathy. TCR beta CDR3 regions were amplified from RNA transcripts. TCR CDR3 underwent first-round RT-PCR with the HTBI primer set. TCRdb re-derived calls from the multiplex PCR reads in MiXCR, one entry per CDR3 protein. This sample has 550,000 to 700,000 distinct CDR3 sequences; 14% to 15% occur once, and the top ten carry 3.5% to 4.5%. V gave up 5 bases and J gave up 1 base; unmatched junction bases: 2. The CDR3 spans 14 residues. CDR1 is MDHEN, CDR2 SYDVKM, per germline.

This clonotype originated in a woman aged 40 to 49 with Graves' ophthalmopathy. The rearrangement links TRBV28 to TRBJ1-5; 7 nucleotides line up with TRBD1. Sequenced: blood. CDR3 amino acids: CASSKDRSNQPQHF. DNA for the CDR3: TGTGCCAGCAGTAAGGACAGGAGCAATCAGCCCCAGCATTTT.